The 22 T cell receptor beta chains reported below all come from one sample, sequenced in a study of OX40 agonist ivuxolimab in advanced cancers. Profiled with immunoSEQ multiplex PCR; TCRdb holds only in-frame clones, not every one. The sample yields roughly 46,000 clones, over 75% seen once. Sample: CD4+ or CD8+ T cells sorted from blood, taken in a trial of the OX40 agonist ivuxolimab. The origin of the receptors is an adult with an advanced solid tumor such as melanoma, head and neck, liver or kidney cancer.

This sequence joins TRBV6-5 and TRBJ1-2; 12 bases are shared with TRBD1. The CDR3 loop spans 14 amino acids. V gave up 5 bases and J gave up 8 bases; unmatched junction bases: 6. Germline V gives CDR1 MNHEY, CDR2 SVGAGI. The CDR3 DNA follows: TGTGCCAGCAGTGACTGGGACAGGGGGCAGGGCTACACCTTC. It is translated as CASSDWDRGQGYTF.

This clone came up once. The CDR3 region has the DNA TGTGCCAGCAGCGGGCCGGGACAGAGGGCCGAGCAGTACTTC. Translating it yields CASSGPGQRAEQYF. This chain links TRBV5-5 with TRBJ2-7; 7 nucleotides align to TRBD1. CDR1 is SGHKS and CDR2 is YYEKEE in the germline V gene (reference sequence). V shed 4 bases and J 6 bases; nucleotides not matched to a gene: 10. This CDR3 region has 14 residues.

CDR3 sequence reads: CASSLVGLAGISYEQYF. The CDR3 nucleotides read TGTGCCAGCAGCTTGGTCGGGCTAGCGGGGATCTCCTACGAGCAGTACTTC. The rearrangement links TRBV5-5 to TRBJ2-7, with 9 nucleotides matching TRBD2. CDR3 length: 17 residues. V dropped 0 bases and J dropped 0; count of bases not matched to a gene: 7. Germline CDR1 SGHKS, CDR2 YYEKEE (reference sequence).

The chain is built from TRBV27 and TRBJ1-1, with D hard to call. The CDR3 has 14 amino acids. Per germline, CDR1 MNHEY and CDR2 SMNVEV (reference sequence). V gave up 3 bases and J gave up 1 base, with 9 bases separating them. The CDR3 loop is CASSFVRQNTEAFF. CDR3 bases: TGTGCCAGCAGTTTTGTTAGGCAGAACACTGAAGCTTTCTTT.

The rearrangement uses TRBV29-1 and TRBJ2-7; 8 nucleotides line up with TRBD1. Trimming cost V 6 bases and J 6 bases; bases outside gene matches: 4. Germline V CDR1 and CDR2: SQVTM, ANQGSEA. The CDR3 runs 11 residues. CDR3 in amino acids: CSVRQGPEQYF. The DNA of the CDR3 is TGCAGCGTGCGACAGGGGCCCGAGCAGTACTTC.

The chain uses TRBV2 and TRBJ2-7; possible D gene TRBD1, 5 bases. Trimming shortened V by 6 bases and J by 1 base, and 10 bases separated the two germline ends. CDR1 SNHLY and CDR2 FYNNEI come from the germline V gene. The CDR3 has 13 residues. CDR3: CASSHDRSYEQYF. The CDR3 nucleotides read TGTGCCAGCAGCCACGACAGATCCTACGAGCAGTACTTC.

This chain uses TRBV5-1 with TRBJ2-2; TRBD1 matches 9 bases. This CDR3 has 15 amino acids. The J segment lost 6 bases and the V segment lost 2 bases, leaving 5 bases of the junction unmatched. CDR1 SGHRS and CDR2 YFSETQ come from the germline V gene. CDR3 sequence reads: CASSFTGGAAGELFF. Here the CDR3 DNA reads TGCGCCAGCAGCTTTACAGGGGGCGCGGCCGGGGAGCTGTTTTTT.

The CDR3 loop reads CASSYAGRSNTEAFF. DNA of the CDR3: TGTGCCAGCAGTTATGCAGGACGGTCGAACACTGAAGCTTTCTTT. The V gene is TRBV28, the J gene TRBJ1-1; no firm D call. The V end was cut by 4 bases, the J end by 1 base, with 13 bases between. Germline-derived CDR1 and CDR2 are MDHEN and SYDVKM. The CDR3 length is 15 residues.

The chain joins TRBV9 to TRBJ1-2; perhaps TRBD1 as D (6 bases). Trimming removed 3 bases from V and 3 bases from J, with 24 bases in between. The CDR3 is made up of 18 amino acids. CDR1 SGDLS and CDR2 YYNGEE come from the germline V gene. CDR3 sequence (DNA): TGTGCCAGCAGCGGGGTTAACAGGGCAAATGTTTGGGACTATGGCTACACCTTC. Translated: CASSGVNRANVWDYGYTF.

V and J are TRBV10-3 and TRBJ2-1; 7 nucleotides agree with TRBD1. Trimming at V came to 6 bases and at J to 0 bases, leaving 2 bases not matched to a gene. Germline CDR1 is ENHRY and CDR2 is SYGVKD. CDR3 size: 14 residues. The CDR3 region is CAIRGTASYNEQFF. DNA for the CDR3: TGTGCCATCAGGGGGACAGCCTCCTACAATGAGCAGTTCTTC.

The CDR3 spells CASSYRAQETQYF. CDR3 DNA sequence: TGTGCCAGCAGCTACAGAGCTCAAGAGACCCAGTACTTC. V gene TRBV7-3 combines with J gene TRBJ2-5, with no clear D. V was trimmed by 4 bases and J by 2 bases, leaving 8 bases between them. This CDR3 comprises 13 residues. The V gene's germline CDR1 is SGHTA and CDR2 FQGTGA.

The rearrangement joins TRBV7-6 to TRBJ2-5; a weak D match, TRBD1 (6 bases). V was clipped by 1 base and J by 5 bases, with 20 bases between them. The germline V gene encodes CDR1 SGHVS and CDR2 FNYEAQ. The length of the CDR3 is 17 residues. The CDR3 reads CASSLESLAGVWETQYF. As DNA, the CDR3 is TGTGCCAGCAGCTTAGAATCTTTAGCAGGGGTGTGGGAGACCCAGTACTTC.

The V and J genes are TRBV5-1 and TRBJ1-1, with no clear D. This CDR3 has 19 residues. In germline, CDR1 is SGHRS, CDR2 YFSETQ. The germline V and J ends were trimmed by 0 bases and 0 bases, with 21 bases remaining between them. The CDR3, as DNA: TGCGCCAGCAGCTTGGGCTTTCGATCTTCCCTGACGGTGAACACTGAAGCTTTCTTT. Protein product: CASSLGFRSSLTVNTEAFF.

J is TRBJ1-2 and V is TRBV6-5; D is possibly TRBD1 (5 bases). In germline, CDR1 is MNHEY, CDR2 SVGAGI. V was trimmed by 3 bases and J by 2 bases, leaving 7 bases between them. CDR3 length: 13 amino acids. CDR3 coding DNA: TGTGCCAGCAGTTATGAGGGGAACTATGGCTACACCTTC. Residues: CASSYEGNYGYTF.

The chain's CDR3 is CASSMFRGGETQYF. CDR3 coding DNA: TGTGCCAGTAGTATGTTTCGCGGGGGCGAGACCCAGTACTTC. The chain couples TRBV19 to TRBJ2-5; the D gene is possibly TRBD2 (7 bases). Trimming stripped 3 bases from V and 5 bases from J, with 13 bases between. Looked up from germline, CDR1 is LNHDA and CDR2 is SQIVND (reference sequence). This CDR3 is 14 amino acids long.

The chain uses TRBV2 and TRBJ2-5, with 7 positions matching TRBD1. The CDR3 consists of 13 residues. Unmatched junction bases numbered 1, after V lost 3 bases and J lost 3 bases. The germline V gene encodes CDR1 SNHLY and CDR2 FYNNEI. The CDR3 here is CASSDGTEETQYF. DNA for the CDR3: TGTGCCAGCAGTGACGGGACAGAAGAGACCCAGTACTTC.

The CDR3 reads CASRITGTGVEQYF. The CDR3 DNA follows: TGTGCCAGCAGGATCACCGGGACAGGAGTCGAGCAGTACTTC. The V and J genes are TRBV11-2 and TRBJ2-7, with TRBD1 identical over 8 bases. From germline, CDR1 is SGHAT and CDR2 FQNNGV. J gave up 6 bases and V 6 bases, and 10 bases lay outside the gene matches. The CDR3 is 14 amino acids. The complete variable domain, with remaining parts taken from reference TRBV11-2 and TRBJ2-7, reads EAGVAQSPRYKIIEKRQSVAFWCNPISGHATLYWYQQILGQGPKLLIQFQNNGVVDDSQLPKDRFSAERLKGVDSTLKIQPAKLEDSAVYLCASRITGTGVEQYFGPGTRLTVT.

The chain is built from TRBV5-5 and TRBJ2-7; 10 bases line up with TRBD2. V was pared by 4 bases and J by 2 bases, with 6 bases of the junction left unmatched. The CDR3 length is 15 residues. Germline values: CDR1 SGHKS, CDR2 YYEKEE (reference sequence). CDR3 nucleotide sequence: TGTGCCAGCAGCCCAAGGACTAGCGGACCCTACGAGCAGTACTTC. Translated, it gives CASSPRTSGPYEQYF.

This chain uses TRBV6-6 with TRBJ1-1, with D hard to call. The V end lost 5 bases, the J end lost 2 bases, and 12 bases lay between the germline ends. This CDR3 comprises 14 residues. The V gene's germline CDR1 is MNHNY and CDR2 SVGAGI (reference sequence). CDR3 sequence: CASSQKGGNTEAFF. For the CDR3, the DNA is TGTGCCAGCAGTCAGAAAGGCGGAAACACTGAAGCTTTCTTT.

The chain links TRBV6-4 to TRBJ2-7; 8 bases agree with TRBD2. The CDR3 is 14 amino acids. Losses at the gene ends were 7 bases for V and 2 bases for J; bases not matched to a gene: 7. Germline CDR1 reads MRHNA; CDR2 reads SNTAGT. CDR3 DNA: TGTGCCAGCACCGACGGGGGGGGTGCCTACGAGCAGTACTTC. This encodes CASTDGGGAYEQYF.

The J gene is TRBJ2-5, the V gene TRBV27; D is perhaps TRBD2 (6 bases). The assigned J gene may be wrong: the sequence end matches TRBJ2-7 better. The CDR3 is made up of 15 amino acids. Germline CDR1 and CDR2: MNHEY and SMNVEV (reference sequence). CDR3 residues: CASSLKGSGSYEQYF. The CDR3, as DNA: TGTGCCAGCAGTTTAAAAGGTAGCGGATCCTACGAGCAGTACTTC.

This chain uses TRBV30 with TRBJ1-3; TRBD1 matches 9 bases. Trimming took 3 bases from V and 2 from J; bases not matched to a gene: 17. Germline V gene lookup returns CDR1 GTSNPN and CDR2 SVGIG (reference sequence). This CDR3 is built from 19 residues. The CDR3 DNA is TGTGCCTGGAGGAAACCGGGACAGGGTCTTAGTGGTACTGGAAACACCATATATTTT. Protein product: CAWRKPGQGLSGTGNTIYF.